This TCR beta chain originates from a study of T cells in Graves' hyperthyroidism and ophthalmopathy. Study-wide findings and caveats: Stable hyperthyroidism and ophthalmopathy were separated using 13 V-J signatures.

This clonotype was detected many times. The antigen remains unidentified. TCR beta CDR3 regions were amplified from RNA. The TCR CDR3 first-round RT-PCR relied on the HTBI primer set. TCRdb reprocessed the multiplex PCR reads via MiXCR and lists one record per CDR3 protein. The sample comprises about 600,000 distinct CDR3 sequences, approximately 15% of which are singletons, and 2.5% to 4% rests with the top ten. Patients with ophthalmopathy all had a Clinical Activity Score of at least 3, a NOSPECS grade of at least 4 and duration under 3 months. Uncontrolled infection, other autoimmune disease, pregnancy or lactation excluded patients. On the basis of clinical symptoms, serum thyroxine and TRAb, thyroid ultrasound and orbital computed tomography, diagnoses were made. Trimming took 4 bases from V and 1 from J, leaving 20 bases between them. Germline assignment: CDR1 MDHEN and CDR2 SYDVKM. CDR3 length equals 17 residues.

Sequencing was carried out using blood. The receptor's source is a woman between 35 and 50 years old with Graves' ophthalmopathy. The rearrangement uses TRBV28 and TRBJ2-7; weak D call: TRBD1 (6 bases). This chain's CDR3 is CASSSTGNPTRSYEQYF. Here the CDR3 DNA reads TGTGCCAGCAGTTCGACAGGAAACCCTACCCGATCCTACGAGCAGTACTTC.